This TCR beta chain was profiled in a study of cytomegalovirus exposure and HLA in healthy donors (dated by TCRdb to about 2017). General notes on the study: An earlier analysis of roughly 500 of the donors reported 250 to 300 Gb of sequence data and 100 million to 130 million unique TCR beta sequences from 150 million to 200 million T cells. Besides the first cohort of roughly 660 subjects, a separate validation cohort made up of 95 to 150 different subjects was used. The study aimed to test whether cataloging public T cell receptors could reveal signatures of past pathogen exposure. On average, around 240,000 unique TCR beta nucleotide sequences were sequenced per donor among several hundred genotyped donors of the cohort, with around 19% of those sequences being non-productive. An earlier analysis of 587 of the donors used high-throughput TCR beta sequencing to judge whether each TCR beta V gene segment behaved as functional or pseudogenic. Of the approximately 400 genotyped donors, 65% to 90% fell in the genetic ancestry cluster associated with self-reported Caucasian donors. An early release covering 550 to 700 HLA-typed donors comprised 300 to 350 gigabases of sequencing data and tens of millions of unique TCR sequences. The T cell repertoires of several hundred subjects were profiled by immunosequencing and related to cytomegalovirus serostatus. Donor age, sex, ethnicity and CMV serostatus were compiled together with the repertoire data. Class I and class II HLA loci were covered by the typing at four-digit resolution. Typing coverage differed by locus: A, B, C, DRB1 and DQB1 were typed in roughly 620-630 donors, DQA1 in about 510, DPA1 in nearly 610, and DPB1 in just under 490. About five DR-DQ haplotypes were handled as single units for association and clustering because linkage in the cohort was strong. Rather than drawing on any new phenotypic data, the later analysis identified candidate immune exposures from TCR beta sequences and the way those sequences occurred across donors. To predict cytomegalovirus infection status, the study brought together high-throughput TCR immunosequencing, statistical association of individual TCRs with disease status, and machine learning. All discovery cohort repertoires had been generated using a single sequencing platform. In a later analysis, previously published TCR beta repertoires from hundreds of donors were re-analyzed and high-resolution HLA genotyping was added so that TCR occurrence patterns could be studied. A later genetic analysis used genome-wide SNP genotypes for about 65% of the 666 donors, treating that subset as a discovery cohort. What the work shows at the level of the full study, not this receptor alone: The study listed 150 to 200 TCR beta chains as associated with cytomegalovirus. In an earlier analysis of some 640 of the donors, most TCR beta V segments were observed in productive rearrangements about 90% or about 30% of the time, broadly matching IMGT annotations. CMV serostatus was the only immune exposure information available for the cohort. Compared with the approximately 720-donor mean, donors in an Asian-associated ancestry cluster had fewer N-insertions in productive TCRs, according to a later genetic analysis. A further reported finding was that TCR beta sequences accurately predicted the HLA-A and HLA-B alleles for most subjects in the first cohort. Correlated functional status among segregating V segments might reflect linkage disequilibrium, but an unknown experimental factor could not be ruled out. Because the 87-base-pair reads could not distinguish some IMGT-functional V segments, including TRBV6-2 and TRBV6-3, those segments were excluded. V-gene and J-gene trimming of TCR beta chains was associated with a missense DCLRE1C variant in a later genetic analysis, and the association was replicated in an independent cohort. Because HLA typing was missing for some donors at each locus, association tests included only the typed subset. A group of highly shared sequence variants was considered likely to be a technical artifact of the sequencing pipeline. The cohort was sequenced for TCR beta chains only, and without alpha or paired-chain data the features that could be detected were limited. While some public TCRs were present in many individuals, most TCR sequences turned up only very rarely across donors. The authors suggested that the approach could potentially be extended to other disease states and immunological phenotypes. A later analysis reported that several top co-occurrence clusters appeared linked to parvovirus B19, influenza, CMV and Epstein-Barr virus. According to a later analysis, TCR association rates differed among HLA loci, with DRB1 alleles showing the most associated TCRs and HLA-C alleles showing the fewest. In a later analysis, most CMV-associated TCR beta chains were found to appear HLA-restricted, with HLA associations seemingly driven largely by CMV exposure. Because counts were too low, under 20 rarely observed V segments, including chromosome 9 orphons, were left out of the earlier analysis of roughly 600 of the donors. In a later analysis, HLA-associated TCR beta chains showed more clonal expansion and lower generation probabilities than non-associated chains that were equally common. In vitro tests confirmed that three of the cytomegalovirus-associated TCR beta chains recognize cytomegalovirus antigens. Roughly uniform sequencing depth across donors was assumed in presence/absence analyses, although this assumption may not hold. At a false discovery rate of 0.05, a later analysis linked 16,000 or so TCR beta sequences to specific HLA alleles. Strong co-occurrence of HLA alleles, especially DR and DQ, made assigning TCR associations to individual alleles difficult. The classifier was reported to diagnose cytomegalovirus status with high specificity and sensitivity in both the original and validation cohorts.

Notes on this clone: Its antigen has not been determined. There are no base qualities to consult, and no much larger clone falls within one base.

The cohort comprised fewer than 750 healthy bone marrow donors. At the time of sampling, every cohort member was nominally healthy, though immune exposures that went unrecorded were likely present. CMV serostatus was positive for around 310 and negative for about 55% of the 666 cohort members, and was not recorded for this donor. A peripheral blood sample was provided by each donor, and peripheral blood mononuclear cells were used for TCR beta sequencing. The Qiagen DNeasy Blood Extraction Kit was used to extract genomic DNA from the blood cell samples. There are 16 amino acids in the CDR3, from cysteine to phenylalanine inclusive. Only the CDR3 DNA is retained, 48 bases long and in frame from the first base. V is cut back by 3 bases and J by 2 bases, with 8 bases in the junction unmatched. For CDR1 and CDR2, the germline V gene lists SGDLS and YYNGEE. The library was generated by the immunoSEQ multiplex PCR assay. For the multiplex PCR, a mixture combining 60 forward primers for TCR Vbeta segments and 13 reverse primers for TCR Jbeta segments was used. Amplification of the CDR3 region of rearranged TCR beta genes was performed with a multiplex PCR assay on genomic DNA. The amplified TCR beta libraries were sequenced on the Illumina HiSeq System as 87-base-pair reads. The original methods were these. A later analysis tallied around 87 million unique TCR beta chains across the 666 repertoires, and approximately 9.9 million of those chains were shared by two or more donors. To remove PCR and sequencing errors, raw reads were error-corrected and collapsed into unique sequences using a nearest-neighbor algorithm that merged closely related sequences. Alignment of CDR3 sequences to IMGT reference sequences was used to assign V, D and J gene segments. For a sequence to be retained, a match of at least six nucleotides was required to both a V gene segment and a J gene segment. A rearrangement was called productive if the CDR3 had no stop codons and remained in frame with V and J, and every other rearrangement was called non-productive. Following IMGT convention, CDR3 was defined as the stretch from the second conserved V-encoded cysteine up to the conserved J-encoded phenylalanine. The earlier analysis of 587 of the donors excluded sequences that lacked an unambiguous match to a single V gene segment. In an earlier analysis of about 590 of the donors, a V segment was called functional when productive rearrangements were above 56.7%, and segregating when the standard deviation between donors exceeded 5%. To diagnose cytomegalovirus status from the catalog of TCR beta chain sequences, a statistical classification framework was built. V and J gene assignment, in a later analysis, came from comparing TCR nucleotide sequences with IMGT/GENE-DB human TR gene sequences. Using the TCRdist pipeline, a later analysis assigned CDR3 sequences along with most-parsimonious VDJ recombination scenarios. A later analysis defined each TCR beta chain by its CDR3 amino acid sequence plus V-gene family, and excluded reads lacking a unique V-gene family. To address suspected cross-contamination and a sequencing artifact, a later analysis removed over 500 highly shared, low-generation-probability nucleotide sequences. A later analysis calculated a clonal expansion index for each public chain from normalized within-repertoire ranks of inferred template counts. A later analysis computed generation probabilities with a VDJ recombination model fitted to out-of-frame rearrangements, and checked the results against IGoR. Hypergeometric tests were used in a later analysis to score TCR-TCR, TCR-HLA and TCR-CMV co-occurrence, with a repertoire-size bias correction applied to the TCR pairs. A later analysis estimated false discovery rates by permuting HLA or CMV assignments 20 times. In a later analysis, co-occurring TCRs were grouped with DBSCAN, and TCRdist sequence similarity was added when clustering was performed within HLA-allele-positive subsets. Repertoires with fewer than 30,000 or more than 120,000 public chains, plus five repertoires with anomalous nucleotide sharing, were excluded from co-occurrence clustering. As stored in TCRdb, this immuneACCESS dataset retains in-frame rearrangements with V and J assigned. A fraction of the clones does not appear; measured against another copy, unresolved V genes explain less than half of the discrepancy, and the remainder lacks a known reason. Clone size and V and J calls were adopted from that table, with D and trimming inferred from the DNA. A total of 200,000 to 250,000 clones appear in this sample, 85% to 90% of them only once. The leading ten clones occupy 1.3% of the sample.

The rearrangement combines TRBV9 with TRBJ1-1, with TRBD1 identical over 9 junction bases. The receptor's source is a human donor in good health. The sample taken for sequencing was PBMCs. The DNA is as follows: TGTGCCAGCAGCGCCCGATCGGACAGGGGCAACACTGAAGCTTTCTTT. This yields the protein CASSARSDRGNTEAFF.